This T cell receptor beta chain stems from a study of post-analysis software for immune sequencing data. Across the study: Several disease courses (relapsing-remitting, secondary progressive and progressive-relapsing) of multiple sclerosis were included. General study results and limits: Included in a set of a few TRBV segments more frequent in patients than controls were TRBV5-6, TRBV5-1 and TRBV20-1. Multiple sclerosis patients showed significantly lower normalized Chao1 diversity than controls did.

CDR1 is SQVTM and CDR2 is ANQGSEA in the germline V gene. There are 13 residues in the CDR3. Notes on this clonotype: Antigen unknown. Given a much more abundant clone one base away, this may be a read error.

Libraries were made from TCR beta cDNA, and they carried unique molecular identifiers. MiXCR was run by TCRdb on the PCR reads, yielding one entry per CDR3 protein. The data contain about 800,000 distinct CDR3 sequences, 25% to 30% of them singletons. V gene TRBV29-1 combines with J gene TRBJ2-1; possibly TRBD1 for D (5 bases). Sample: blood. The clonotype was recovered from a girl under 18 with multiple sclerosis. The CDR3 nucleotides are TGCAGCGTTGGTGACAGAGTTTACAATGGGCAGTTCTTC. Protein sequence: CSVGDRVYNGQFF.